This paragraph covers one TCR beta chain sequence. Its antigen is currently unknown. This sample is part of a study of a mutant IDH1 vaccine in newly diagnosed glioma. Study details: Commencement of vaccination occurred 4-6 weeks following radiotherapy alone, or concurrently with temozolomide cycles. Treated patients showed a male proportion of roughly 60%, a female proportion of around 38%, and a mean age of around 40 years. Before enrollment, patients got radiotherapy alone, temozolomide alone, or mostly the combination.

Germline V lookup: CDR1 SGHVS, CDR2 FNYEAQ. There are 15 residues in the CDR3. V gave up 5 bases and J gave up 4 bases, with 17 bases separating them. Described time point: week 47, end of study. It was 300 ug of mutant IDH1 20-mer peptide that made up each vaccine dose, given with topical imiquimod. Using immunoSEQ multiplex PCR, the repertoire was profiled, and TCRdb retains in-frame clones only, with some absent. The sample holds about 24,000 clones; about 81% are singletons and the top ten take about 4%. Findings and limits, study-wide: It seemed that pseudoprogression was not linked to changes in the top peripheral T cell clonotypes.

The chain is built from TRBV7-6 and TRBJ1-2, with D possibly being TRBD1 (6 bases). This clonotype originated in a middle-aged man with glioma. Some clones in this sample may be carry-over from other donors' samples. The specimen comprised PBMCs, sampled from a glioma patient whose treatment included an IDH1 peptide vaccine. The CDR3 region has the DNA TGTGCCAGCAGCAAAGACCAGGGGCGAAGCTATGGCTACACCTTC. This sequence encodes CASSKDQGRSYGYTF.